Listed here are 26 T cell receptor beta chains from one sample, sequenced in a study of blood T cell repertoires in COVID-19. The data were produced by immunoSEQ multiplex PCR, yet TCRdb's version contains in-frame clones alone and is incomplete. The profile shows some 190,000 clones, approximately 81% of them singletons. The sample was peripheral blood. The receptors were sampled from a person between 70 and 80 years old with COVID-19, enrolled during active disease.

The chain combines TRBV28 with TRBJ1-5, with D hard to call. CDR3 size: 14 residues. V lost 5 bases to trimming and J lost 0 bases, with 8 bases between them. The germline V gene encodes CDR1 MDHEN and CDR2 SYDVKM. The CDR3 nucleotides read TGTGCCAGCAGTGCCTACTCTAGCAATCAGCCCCAGCATTTT. This translates into CASSAYSSNQPQHF.

This clone occurred a few times. This chain connects TRBV28 to TRBJ1-2, with a tentative D call TRBD1 (5 bases). The CDR3 extends over 12 amino acids. CDR1 and CDR2 from the germline V gene are MDHEN and SYDVKM. V was clipped by 10 bases and J by 4 bases, with 13 bases between them. CDR3 sequence: CATKTELYGYTF. CDR3 nucleotide sequence: TGTGCCACAAAGACAGAGCTCTATGGCTACACCTTC.

V usage is TRBV12-5 and J usage is TRBJ2-2, with D tentatively TRBD1 (6 bases). The V gene lost 2 bases and the J gene lost 2 bases, with 12 bases spanning the gap. The V gene's germline CDR1 is LGHNT and CDR2 FRNRAP. CDR3 length equals 16 residues. The CDR3 loop reads CASGLQQGPNTGELFF. Here the CDR3 DNA reads TGTGCTAGTGGTTTGCAACAGGGCCCAAACACCGGGGAGCTGTTTTTT.

The table lists this clone with a few counts. The chain joins TRBV2 to TRBJ2-2, with 9 bases matching TRBD2. The CDR3 is made up of 17 amino acids. The germline CDR1 and CDR2 sequences are SNHLY and FYNNEI. V shed 4 bases and J 0 bases; nucleotides not matched to a gene: 6. CDR3 sequence (DNA): TGTGCCAGCAGTGGTCTAGCGGGGTTAGCGAACACCGGGGAGCTGTTTTTT. It specifies CASSGLAGLANTGELFF.

The J gene is TRBJ1-5, the V gene TRBV19; 12 bases match TRBD1. Germline V gene lookup returns CDR1 LNHDA and CDR2 SQIVND (reference sequence). The length of the CDR3 is 17 residues. J gave up 1 base and V 4 bases, and 5 bases lay outside the gene matches. DNA for the CDR3: TGTGCCAGTAGTAAGGGACAGGGGGCCTCGAGCAATCAGCCCCAGCATTTT. This codes for CASSKGQGASSNQPQHF.

This rearrangement joins TRBV27 to TRBJ1-1, with D unresolved. The CDR3 loop spans 14 amino acids. Germline V lookup: CDR1 MNHEY, CDR2 SMNVEV (reference sequence). V was cut by 4 bases and J by 4 bases, with 13 bases left in between. The DNA of the CDR3 is TGTGCCAGCAGTTCCAGCGGGGTGACCACTGAAGCTTTCTTT. Protein: CASSSSGVTTEAFF.

As for this clone: This same CDR3 is encoded by further DNA sequences in the sample. The chain joins TRBV6-5 to TRBJ1-5; tentatively, D is TRBD1 (5 bases). The germline V and J ends were trimmed by 6 bases and 0 bases, with 12 bases remaining between them. The CDR3 is made up of 15 amino acids. Germline lookup yields CDR1 MNHEY and CDR2 SVGAGI. The CDR3: CASRPPGSSNQPQHF. In DNA, the CDR3 is TGTGCCAGCAGGCCTCCAGGGTCTAGCAATCAGCCCCAGCATTTT.

This clone was observed a handful of times. The V call is TRBV2, the J call TRBJ2-1; weak D call: TRBD1 (5 bases). CDR3 length: 13 amino acids. V lost 4 bases to trimming and J lost 9 bases, with 13 bases between them. Germline V CDR1 and CDR2: SNHLY, FYNNEI. The CDR3 region has the DNA TGTGCCAGCAGTGTTAAGGACATGGGTGAGCAGTTCTTC. It specifies CASSVKDMGEQFF.

The V call is TRBV9, the J call TRBJ1-1, with 8 bases identical to TRBD1. The CDR3 has 14 amino acids. Germline V gene lookup returns CDR1 SGDLS and CDR2 YYNGEE. V was pared by 3 bases and J by 5 bases, with 6 bases of the junction left unmatched. The CDR3 spells CASSGETGGTEAFF. CDR3 coding DNA: TGTGCCAGCAGCGGGGAAACAGGGGGGACTGAAGCTTTCTTT. Full variable domain (outside the CDR3, taken from reference TRBV9 and TRBJ1-1): DSGVTQTPKHLITATGQRVTLRCSPRSGDLSVYWYQQSLDQGLQFLIQYYNGEERAKGNILERFSAQQFPDLHSELNLSSLELGDSALYFCASSGETGGTEAFFGQGTRLTVV.

V is TRBV28 and J is TRBJ1-2; 8 bases line up with TRBD1. CDR3 length: 13 amino acids. The germline gives CDR1 MDHEN, CDR2 SYDVKM. V lost 5 bases and J lost 8; bases outside the gene matches: 7. Here the CDR3 reads CASSRYAGGGYTF. CDR3 bases: TGTGCCAGCAGTCGGTATGCAGGGGGCGGCTACACCTTC.

This clone appeared once. The chain uses TRBV19 and TRBJ1-5; no clear D. This CDR3 has 12 amino acids. V lost 5 bases and J lost 9, with 11 bases in between. The germline gives CDR1 LNHDA, CDR2 SQIVND (reference sequence). The CDR3 sequence: CASSAGVGPQHF. The CDR3 DNA follows: TGTGCCAGTAGTGCCGGGGTCGGGCCCCAGCATTTT.

V is TRBV7-2 and J is TRBJ2-5, with D tentatively TRBD2 (5 bases). The CDR3 extends over 14 amino acids. V lost 7 bases and J lost 1, with 13 bases in between. Germline V CDR1 and CDR2: SGHTA, FQGNSA. The CDR3: CASNRLRGQETQYF. Here the CDR3 DNA reads TGTGCCAGCAACCGACTTCGGGGCCAAGAGACCCAGTACTTC.

The chain combines TRBV27 with TRBJ1-6; 7 bases are a match to TRBD1. The junction had 4 bases not matched to a gene; V was cut back by 5 bases and J by 0 bases. The germline gives CDR1 MNHEY, CDR2 SMNVEV (reference sequence). The CDR3 totals 16 residues. CDR3 sequence reads: CASSRQGSSYNSPLHF. The DNA for the CDR3 is TGTGCCAGCAGTAGACAGGGAAGCTCCTATAATTCACCCCTCCACTTT.

The CDR3 sequence: CASGFHASGYNEQFF. The DNA of the CDR3 is TGTGCTAGTGGTTTTCACGCATCAGGTTACAATGAGCAGTTCTTC. This chain links TRBV12-5 with TRBJ2-1; D not certain. The CDR3 loop spans 15 amino acids. V lost 3 bases and J 4 bases, leaving 13 bases between the germline ends. The V gene's germline CDR1 is LGHNT and CDR2 FRNRAP.

The V gene is TRBV19, the J gene TRBJ2-5; the match to TRBD2 covers 10 bases. Germline CDR1 is LNHDA and CDR2 is SQIVND (reference sequence). The CDR3 length is 16 residues. V was clipped by 4 bases and J by 3 bases; unmatched bases: 8. CDR3 nucleotides: TGTGCCAGTAGTAGCTTCCGACTAGCGGGTAAAGAGACCCAGTACTTC. It translates to CASSSFRLAGKETQYF.

This clone appeared a few times. The V call is TRBV7-9, the J call TRBJ2-1; the D is unclear. The germline V gene has CDR1 SEHNR and CDR2 FQNEAQ (reference sequence). Deletions cut 0 bases from V and 7 bases from J, with 10 bases between. This CDR3 contains 14 residues. The CDR3 DNA reads TGTGCCAGCAGCTTAGCCCACGCGAAGAATGAGCAGTTCTTC. Translation gives CASSLAHAKNEQFF.

This clone was seen only once. The V and J genes are TRBV10-3 and TRBJ1-4, with TRBD1 identical over 9 bases. The J segment lost 5 bases and the V segment lost 7 bases, leaving 2 bases of the junction unmatched. CDR1 and CDR2 (germline): ENHRY, SYGVKD. The CDR3 contains 13 residues. The DNA of the CDR3 is TGTGCCATCAAAGGACAGGGGAATGAAAAACTGTTTTTT. Translated, it gives CAIKGQGNEKLFF.

This clone was picked up a small number of times. V is TRBV7-8 and J is TRBJ1-4; 7 nucleotides align to TRBD1. The germline V gene has CDR1 SGHVS and CDR2 FQNEAQ. CDR3 size: 14 residues. The junction had 6 bases not matched to a gene; V was cut back by 5 bases and J by 6 bases. The CDR3 DNA follows: TGTGCCAGCAGCGAACGACAGGGATATGAAAAACTGTTTTTT. Protein product: CASSERQGYEKLFF.

The V gene is TRBV29-1, the J gene TRBJ1-1; D unclear. Trimming pared 4 bases from V and 4 bases from J, leaving 4 bases between. The length of the CDR3 is 10 residues. Germline V lookup: CDR1 SQVTM, CDR2 ANQGSEA. The CDR3 DNA reads as TGCAGCGTTGGGAGCACTGAAGCTTTCTTT. Amino acids: CSVGSTEAFF. The variable domain in full, with the rest retrieved from reference TRBV29-1 and TRBJ1-1, is SAVISQKPSRDICQRGTSLTIQCQVDSQVTMMFWYRQQPGQSLTLIATANQGSEATYESGFVIDKFPISRPNLTFSTLTVSNMSPEDSSIYLCSVGSTEAFFGQGTRLTVV.

The V gene is TRBV2, the J gene TRBJ1-5; D unresolved. The CDR3 runs 14 residues. CDR1 and CDR2 from the germline V gene are SNHLY and FYNNEI. Trimming left V 6 bases short and J 5 bases short, with 14 bases between. This CDR3 reads CASRPDGVYQPQHF. The CDR3 DNA sequence: TGTGCCAGCAGACCGGACGGGGTATATCAGCCCCAGCATTTT.

CDR3 region: CASSLGGQGVGQPQHF. CDR3 DNA sequence: TGTGCCAGTAGTTTGGGAGGACAGGGGGTAGGTCAGCCCCAGCATTTT. The chain is built from TRBV19 and TRBJ1-5; 10 bases are a match to TRBD1. Unmatched junction bases numbered 10, after V lost 5 bases and J lost 6 bases. The CDR3 is 16 residues long. Germline CDR1 is LNHDA and CDR2 is SQIVND (reference sequence).

The rearrangement uses TRBV5-1 and TRBJ1-2, with a tentative D call TRBD1 (5 bases). The length of the CDR3 is 17 residues. Germline CDR1 is SGHRS and CDR2 is YFSETQ. Trimming stripped 0 bases from V and 2 bases from J, with 17 bases between. CDR3 protein: CASSLAGSGRDNYGYTF. CDR3 in DNA: TGCGCCAGCAGCTTGGCGGGTTCGGGGAGGGACAACTATGGCTACACCTTC.

This clone has only one observation. The V call is TRBV21-1, the J call TRBJ2-1; the table's D call, TRBD2, has no DNA check behind it. TRBV21-1 is given as a pseudogene. The CDR3 is 14 amino acids. The CDR3 nucleotides are TGTGCCATAGCGAACCGGACCCCGCGGGAAGAGCAGTTCTTC. Amino acids: CAIANRTPREEQFF.

The chain uses TRBV7-9 and TRBJ2-2, with D tentatively TRBD1 (6 bases). Deletions cut 1 base from V and 3 bases from J, with 12 bases between. Per the germline V gene, CDR1 is SEHNR and CDR2 is FQNEAQ (reference sequence). The CDR3 is made up of 16 amino acids. CDR3 bases: TGTGCCAGCAGCTTAGACCGACAGGTTTACACCGGGGAGCTGTTTTTT. Protein: CASSLDRQVYTGELFF.

The gene calls are TRBV5-1 and TRBJ1-4; D gene ambiguous. This CDR3 spans 15 amino acids. Trimming stripped 4 bases from V and 0 bases from J, with 10 bases between. Germline V gene lookup returns CDR1 SGHRS and CDR2 YFSETQ. CDR3 nucleotide sequence: TGCGCCAGCAGCAGCACAGCTACAACTAATGAAAAACTGTTTTTT. Encoded protein: CASSSTATTNEKLFF. Using reference TRBV5-1 and TRBJ1-4 for the parts outside the CDR3, the full variable domain is KAGVTQTPRYLIKTRGQQVTLSCSPISGHRSVSWYQQTPGQGLQFLFEYFSETQRNKGNFPGRFSGRQFSNSRSEMNVSTLELGDSALYLCASSSTATTNEKLFFGSGTQLSVL.

The chain's CDR3 is CASSQSRGGGETQYF. The DNA for the CDR3 is TGTGCCAGCAGCCAATCGCGGGGGGGCGGAGAGACCCAGTACTTC. The chain employs TRBV7-3 and TRBJ2-5, with TRBD2 matching 9 bases. The trim removed 5 bases at V and 4 bases at J, leaving 8 bases unmatched. There are 15 residues in the CDR3. Germline loops: CDR1 SGHTA, CDR2 FQGTGA. Full variable domain (remainder filled in from reference TRBV7-3 and TRBJ2-5): GAGVSQTPSNKVTEKGKYVELRCDPISGHTALYWYRQSLGQGPEFLIYFQGTGAADDSGLPNDRFFAVRPEGSVSTLKIQRTERGDSAVYLCASSQSRGGGETQYFGPGTRLLVL.